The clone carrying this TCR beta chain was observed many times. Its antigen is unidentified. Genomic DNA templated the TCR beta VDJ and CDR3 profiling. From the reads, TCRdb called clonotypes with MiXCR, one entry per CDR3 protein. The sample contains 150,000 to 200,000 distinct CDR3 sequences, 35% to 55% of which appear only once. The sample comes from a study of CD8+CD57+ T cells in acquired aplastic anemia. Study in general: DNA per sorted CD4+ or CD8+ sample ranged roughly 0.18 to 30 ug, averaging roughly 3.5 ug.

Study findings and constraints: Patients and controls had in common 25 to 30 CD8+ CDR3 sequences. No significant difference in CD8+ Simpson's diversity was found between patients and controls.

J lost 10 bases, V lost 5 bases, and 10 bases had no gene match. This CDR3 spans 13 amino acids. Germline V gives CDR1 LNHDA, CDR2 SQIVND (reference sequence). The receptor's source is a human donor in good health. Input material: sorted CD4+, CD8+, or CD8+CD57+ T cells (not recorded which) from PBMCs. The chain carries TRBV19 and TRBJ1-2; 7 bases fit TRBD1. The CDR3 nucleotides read TGTGCCAGTAGTCAGACAGGGATCTCGGACTACACCTTC. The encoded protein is CASSQTGISDYTF.